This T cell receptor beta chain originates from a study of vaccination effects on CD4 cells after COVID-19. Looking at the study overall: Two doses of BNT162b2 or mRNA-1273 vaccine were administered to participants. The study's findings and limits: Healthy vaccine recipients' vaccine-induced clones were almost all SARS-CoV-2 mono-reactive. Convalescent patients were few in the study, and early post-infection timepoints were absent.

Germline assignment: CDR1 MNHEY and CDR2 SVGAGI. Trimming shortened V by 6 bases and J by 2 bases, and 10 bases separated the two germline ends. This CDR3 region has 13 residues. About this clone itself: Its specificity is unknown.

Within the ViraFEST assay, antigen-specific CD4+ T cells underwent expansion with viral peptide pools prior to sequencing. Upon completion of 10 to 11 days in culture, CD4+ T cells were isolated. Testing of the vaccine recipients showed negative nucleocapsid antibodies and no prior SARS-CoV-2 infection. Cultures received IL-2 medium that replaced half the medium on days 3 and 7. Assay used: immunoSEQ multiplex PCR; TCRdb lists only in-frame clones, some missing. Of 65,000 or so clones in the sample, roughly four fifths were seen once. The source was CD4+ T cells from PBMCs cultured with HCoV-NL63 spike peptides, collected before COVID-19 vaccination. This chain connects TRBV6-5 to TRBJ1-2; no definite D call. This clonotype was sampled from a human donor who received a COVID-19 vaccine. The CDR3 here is CASRLDRNYGYTF. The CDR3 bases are TGTGCCAGCAGATTGGACCGAAACTATGGCTACACCTTC.